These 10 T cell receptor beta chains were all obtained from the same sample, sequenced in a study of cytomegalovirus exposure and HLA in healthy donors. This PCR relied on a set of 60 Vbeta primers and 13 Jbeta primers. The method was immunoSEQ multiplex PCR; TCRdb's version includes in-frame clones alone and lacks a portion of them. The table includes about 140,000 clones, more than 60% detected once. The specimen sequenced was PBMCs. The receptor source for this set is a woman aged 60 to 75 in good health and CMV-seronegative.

The CDR3 DNA follows: TGTGCCAGCAGTTACGGACAGGGAACTAATGAAAAACTGTTTTTT. It translates to CASSYGQGTNEKLFF. V gene TRBV5-4 combines with J gene TRBJ1-4; TRBD1 aligns across 8 bases. The J segment lost 1 base and the V segment lost 5 bases, leaving 4 bases of the junction unmatched. There are 15 residues in the CDR3. Germline V lookup: CDR1 SGHNT, CDR2 YYREEE (reference sequence).

The chain's CDR3 is CASSSRRVRGGTDTQYF. The CDR3 DNA is TGTGCCAGCAGTTCCCGCCGGGTGCGGGGGGGCACAGATACGCAGTATTTT. The V and J genes are TRBV27 and TRBJ2-3, with TRBD2 matching 8 bases. The junction had 10 bases not matched to a gene; V was cut back by 4 bases and J by 1 base. This CDR3 is built from 17 residues. In germline, CDR1 is MNHEY, CDR2 SMNVEV (reference sequence).

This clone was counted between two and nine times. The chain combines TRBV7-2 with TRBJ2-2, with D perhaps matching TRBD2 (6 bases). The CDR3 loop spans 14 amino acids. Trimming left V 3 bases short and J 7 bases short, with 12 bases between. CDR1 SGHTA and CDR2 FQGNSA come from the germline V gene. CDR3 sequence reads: CASSLGGGFGELFF. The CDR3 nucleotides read TGTGCCAGCAGCTTGGGGGGTGGGTTCGGGGAGCTGTTTTTT.

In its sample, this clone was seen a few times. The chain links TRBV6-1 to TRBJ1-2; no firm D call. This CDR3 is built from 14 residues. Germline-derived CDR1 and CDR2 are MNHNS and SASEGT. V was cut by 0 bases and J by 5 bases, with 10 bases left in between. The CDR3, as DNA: TGTGCCAGCAGTGAAGCGGGAGGGTCATATGGCTACACCTTC. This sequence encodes CASSEAGGSYGYTF.

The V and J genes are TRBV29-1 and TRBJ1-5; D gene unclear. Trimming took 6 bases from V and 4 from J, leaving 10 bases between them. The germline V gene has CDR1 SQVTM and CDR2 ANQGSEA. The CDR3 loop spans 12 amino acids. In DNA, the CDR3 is TGCAGCGTCATCGCCGGTAATCAGCCCCAGCATTTT. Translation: CSVIAGNQPQHF. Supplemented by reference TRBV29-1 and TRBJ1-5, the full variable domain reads SAVISQKPSRDICQRGTSLTIQCQVDSQVTMMFWYRQQPGQSLTLIATANQGSEATYESGFVIDKFPISRPNLTFSTLTVSNMSPEDSSIYLCSVIAGNQPQHFGDGTRLSIL.

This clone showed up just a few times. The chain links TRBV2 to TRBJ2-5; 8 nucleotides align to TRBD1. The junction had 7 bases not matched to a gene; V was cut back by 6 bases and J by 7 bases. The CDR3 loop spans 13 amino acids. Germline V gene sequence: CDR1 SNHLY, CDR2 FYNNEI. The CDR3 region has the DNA TGTGCCAGCAGCGAGGACAGGGTCGGGACCCAGTACTTC. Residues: CASSEDRVGTQYF.

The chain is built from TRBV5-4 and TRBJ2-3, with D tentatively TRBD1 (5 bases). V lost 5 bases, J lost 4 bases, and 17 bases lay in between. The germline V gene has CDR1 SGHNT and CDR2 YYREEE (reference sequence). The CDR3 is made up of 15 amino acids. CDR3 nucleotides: TGTGCCAGCAGTCTGGGGCTGGTTGGGGCAGATACGCAGTATTTT. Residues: CASSLGLVGADTQYF.

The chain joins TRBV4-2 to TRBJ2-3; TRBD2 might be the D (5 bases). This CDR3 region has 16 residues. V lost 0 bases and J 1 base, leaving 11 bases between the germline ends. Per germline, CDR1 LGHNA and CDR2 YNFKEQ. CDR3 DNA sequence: TGTGCCAGCAGCCAAGAGGCTAGCCCGCGCACAGATACGCAGTATTTT. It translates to CASSQEASPRTDTQYF.

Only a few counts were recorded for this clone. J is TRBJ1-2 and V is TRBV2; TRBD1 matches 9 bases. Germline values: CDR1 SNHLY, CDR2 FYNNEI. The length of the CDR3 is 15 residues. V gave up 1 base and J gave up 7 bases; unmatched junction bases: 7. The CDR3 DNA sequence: TGTGCCAGCAGTGAAGATGGGACAGGGATTGTTGGCTACACCTTC. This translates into CASSEDGTGIVGYTF.

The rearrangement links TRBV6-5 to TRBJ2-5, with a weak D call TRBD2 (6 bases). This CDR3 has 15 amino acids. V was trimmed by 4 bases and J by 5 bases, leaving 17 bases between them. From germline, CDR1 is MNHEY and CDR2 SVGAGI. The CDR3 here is CASSSTYLGGETQYF. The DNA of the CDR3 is TGTGCCAGCAGTTCGACGTACTTAGGAGGGGAGACCCAGTACTTC.